This entry lists 14 T cell receptor beta chains sequenced from one sample in a study of T-cell reconstitution after alpha-beta-depleted transplantation in children. The TCRbeta library incorporated unique molecular identifiers. TCRdb called the PCR reads again in MiXCR, with one record for every CDR3 protein. Of around 800,000 distinct CDR3 sequences in the sample, about 15% were seen once. Source: PBMCs, mostly from graft donor cells, taken 360 days after TCRalphabeta/CD19-depleted stem cell transplant. Source of these receptors: a male patient younger than 18 who had a stem cell transplant for acute lymphoblastic leukemia, so the T cells may come from the graft donor.

The chain recombines TRBV20-1 with TRBJ1-1; the D is unclear. This CDR3 contains 15 residues. The germline V gene encodes CDR1 DFQATT and CDR2 SNEGSKA (reference sequence). The V end was cut by 3 bases, the J end by 0 bases, with 14 bases between. CDR3 nucleotides: TGCAGTGCTAGCGCAAGCGGCTCCATGAACACTGAAGCTTTCTTT. Its translation: CSASASGSMNTEAFF.

The V call is TRBV7-6, the J call TRBJ2-7, with 13 bases that match TRBD2. The germline CDR1 and CDR2 sequences are SGHVS and FNYEAQ. V lost 5 bases to trimming and J lost 6 bases; unmatched junction nucleotides: 7. The CDR3 runs 15 residues. CDR3 sequence reads: CASSHRTSGSFEQYF. For the CDR3, the DNA is TGTGCCAGCAGCCATAGGACTAGCGGGAGTTTCGAGCAGTACTTC.

This clonotype was counted between two and nine times. This chain links TRBV29-1 with TRBJ2-1; 10 nucleotides line up with TRBD1. Trimming took 7 bases from V and 6 from J; bases not matched to a gene: 9. The CDR3 sequence is 14 residues long. Germline values: CDR1 SQVTM, CDR2 ANQGSEA. The CDR3 coding sequence is TGCAGCGCCTTTCGAGGGACAGGGGCCAATGAGCAGTTCTTC. Residues: CSAFRGTGANEQFF.

The V and J genes are TRBV29-1 and TRBJ2-2; D not certain. This CDR3 is built from 11 residues. Germline V lookup: CDR1 SQVTM, CDR2 ANQGSEA. The V end lost 6 bases, the J end lost 6 bases, and 8 bases lay between the germline ends. The CDR3 protein is CSVPESGELFF. The CDR3 bases are TGCAGCGTCCCTGAATCCGGGGAGCTGTTTTTT.

This clonotype turned up a few times. V is TRBV5-6 and J is TRBJ2-5; D gene uncertain. CDR3 size: 12 residues. Trimming cost V 1 base and J 4 bases, with 5 bases left between them. Germline values: CDR1 SGHDT, CDR2 YYEEEE. For the CDR3, the DNA is TGTGCCAGCAGCTTGCAAGCAGAGACCCAGTACTTC. It codes for CASSLQAETQYF.

This clonotype was observed a few times. The chain combines TRBV5-1 with TRBJ2-2; 9 positions match TRBD2. Per germline, CDR1 SGHRS and CDR2 YFSETQ. With 2 bases clipped from V and 5 bases from J, the junction kept 7 bases outside the gene matches. The CDR3 covers 16 residues. CDR3 coding DNA: TGCGCCAGCAGCTTCGTAGCGGGAGTCCTAACCGGGGAGCTGTTTTTT. It yields the protein CASSFVAGVLTGELFF.

This clonotype was observed many times. The chain links TRBV7-9 to TRBJ1-1; no clear D gene. The V gene lost 2 bases and the J gene lost 1 base, with 2 bases spanning the gap. Germline V gene sequence: CDR1 SEHNR, CDR2 FQNEAQ (reference sequence). The CDR3 consists of 12 residues. The CDR3 DNA reads TGTGCCAGCAGCTTACAGAACACTGAAGCTTTCTTT. Amino acids: CASSLQNTEAFF.

The CDR3 protein is CATSDPQGPGEKLFF. CDR3 coding DNA: TGTGCCACCAGTGACCCACAGGGACCTGGAGAAAAACTGTTTTTT. V and J are TRBV24-1 and TRBJ1-4; possible D gene TRBD1, 6 bases. Trimming shortened V by 4 bases and J by 8 bases, and 16 bases separated the two germline ends. The CDR3 length is 15 residues. Germline CDR1 reads KGHDR; CDR2 reads SFDVKD.

This clonotype was observed a few times. V is TRBV7-9 and J is TRBJ2-3, with 10 positions matching TRBD2. The V segment lost 3 bases and the J segment 2 bases; nucleotides outside the gene matches: 8. This CDR3 has 17 amino acids. Germline V gives CDR1 SEHNR, CDR2 FQNEAQ (reference sequence). The CDR3 region has the DNA TGTGCCAGCAGCTTGACGCCTAGCGGGAGTTTCACAGATACGCAGTATTTT. It yields the protein CASSLTPSGSFTDTQYF.

This clonotype has only a few counts. The chain combines TRBV5-1 with TRBJ2-7, with 9 bases fitting TRBD1. This CDR3 has 16 amino acids. Germline lookup yields CDR1 SGHRS and CDR2 YFSETQ. Trimming removed 5 bases from V and 3 bases from J; junction bases left unmatched: 12. The CDR3, as DNA: TGCGCCAGCAGGTCTTTGGGAACAGGGGGCATCTACGAGCAGTACTTC. Translated, it gives CASRSLGTGGIYEQYF.

The chain carries TRBV5-1 and TRBJ1-1; TRBD1 agrees at 8 bases. Germline V CDR1 and CDR2: SGHRS, YFSETQ. The CDR3 totals 15 residues. V shed 4 bases, J shed 1 base, and the junction held 6 bases outside the gene matches. The CDR3, as DNA: TGCGCCAGCAGCCCCGGGGGGACAGGGAACACTGAAGCTTTCTTT. Translated, it gives CASSPGGTGNTEAFF. The variable domain in full, completed from reference TRBV5-1 and TRBJ1-1, reads KAGVTQTPRYLIKTRGQQVTLSCSPISGHRSVSWYQQTPGQGLQFLFEYFSETQRNKGNFPGRFSGRQFSNSRSEMNVSTLELGDSALYLCASSPGGTGNTEAFFGQGTRLTVV.

This clonotype showed up many times. This chain connects TRBV4-1 to TRBJ2-7; no clear D gene. Trimming took off 0 bases at V and 1 base at J, with 16 bases between the two ends. The CDR3 contains 17 residues. The germline gives CDR1 MGHRA, CDR2 YSYEKL. The CDR3 reads CASSQESIVSGSYEQYF. The CDR3 coding sequence is TGCGCCAGCAGCCAAGAGAGCATTGTGTCGGGTTCCTACGAGCAGTACTTC.

This clonotype was counted a few times. V is TRBV29-1 and J is TRBJ2-3, with D possibly being TRBD1 (6 bases). CDR3 length: 15 amino acids. The V gene's germline CDR1 is SQVTM and CDR2 ANQGSEA. V was shortened by 1 base and J by 5 bases, with 16 bases between the two germline ends. CDR3 region: CSVEGGQRGGDTQYF. In DNA form, the CDR3 reads TGCAGCGTTGAAGGGGGCCAGCGAGGGGGAGATACGCAGTATTTT.

There are a few counts of this clonotype. V and J are TRBV20-1 and TRBJ2-1; D possibly corresponds to TRBD2 (5 bases). The germline V gene has CDR1 DFQATT and CDR2 SNEGSKA (reference sequence). The CDR3 sequence is 16 residues long. The V end lost 1 base, the J end lost 4 bases, and 17 bases lay between the germline ends. CDR3 sequence: CSARAPRARGYNEQFF. As DNA, the CDR3 is TGCAGTGCTAGAGCCCCGCGGGCGAGAGGGTACAATGAGCAGTTCTTC.